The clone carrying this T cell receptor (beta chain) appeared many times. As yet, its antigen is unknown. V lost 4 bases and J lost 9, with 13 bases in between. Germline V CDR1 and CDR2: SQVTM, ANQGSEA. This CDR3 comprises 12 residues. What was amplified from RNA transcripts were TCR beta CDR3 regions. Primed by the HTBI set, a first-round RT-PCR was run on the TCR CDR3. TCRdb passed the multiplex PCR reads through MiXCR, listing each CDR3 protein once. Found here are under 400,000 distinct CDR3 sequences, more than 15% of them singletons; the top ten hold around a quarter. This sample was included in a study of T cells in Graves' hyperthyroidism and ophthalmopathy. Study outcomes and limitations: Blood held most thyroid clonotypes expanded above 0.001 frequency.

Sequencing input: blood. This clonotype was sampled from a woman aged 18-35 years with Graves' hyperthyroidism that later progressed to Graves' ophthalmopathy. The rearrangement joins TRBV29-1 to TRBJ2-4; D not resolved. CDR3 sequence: CSVGLQGSIQYF. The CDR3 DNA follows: TGCAGCGTTGGGCTACAAGGAAGCATTCAGTACTTC.